This TCR beta chain appears in the sequencing data of a study of T cells in Graves' hyperthyroidism and ophthalmopathy. The PBMCs studied were ones that came from 10 ml fresh peripheral blood. This clonotype was seen a handful of times. RNA transcripts were the template for amplifying TCR beta CDR3 regions. When the TCR CDR3 underwent first-round RT-PCR, the HTBI primer set was used. TCRdb re-called the multiplex PCR reads through MiXCR, storing one row per CDR3 protein. The sample yields about half a million distinct CDR3 sequences, about 24% seen once. This TCR derives from a young woman with Graves' ophthalmopathy. The specimen sequenced was blood.

CDR3 amino acids: CASSLSGRASEKLFF. CDR3 DNA: TGTGCCAGCAGTTTAAGCGGCAGGGCTAGTGAAAAACTGTTTTTT. The chain couples TRBV12-3 or TRBV12-4 to TRBJ1-4; weak D call: TRBD1 (5 bases). V was trimmed by 2 bases and J by 7 bases, leaving 14 bases between them. CDR3 length: 15 residues.